Listed below are T cell receptor beta chains from one sample, sequenced in a study of CD8+ T cells in alopecia areata. TCRdb's table, derived via immunoSEQ multiplex PCR, lists solely in-frame clones and lacks some. The data show under 250,000 clones, about three fifths seen once. The source material was CD4+ T cells sorted from blood, sampled at week 0. The receptor set was obtained from a human donor with alopecia areata. Both conserved end residues are part of each CDR3. The D gene is left open where the match is weak. The size of a clone is reported for some rows only, either as once, few or many, or as a class for expanded clones.

>.|TRBJ2-4|TRBV15|.
TGTGCCACCAGAAAGGGGGGCTTAGCCAAAAACATTCAGTACTTC
CATRKGGLAKNIQYF
>.|TRBJ2-7|TRBV5-6|TRBD2
TGTGCCAGCAGTTACGGACTAGCGGGGGATATCGTCTACGAGCAGTACTTC
CASSYGLAGDIVYEQYF
>.|TRBJ1-2|TRBV30|TRBD1
TGTGCCTGGAGCGACGGGGGAGCGAAATACAGGGGGCCGAGAGGCTACACCTTC
CAWSDGGAKYRGPRGYTF
>.|TRBJ2-5|TRBV29-1|TRBD1
TGCAGCGGTGGGCGACAGGGAGAGACCCAGTACTTC
CSGGRQGETQYF
>.|TRBJ2-5|TRBV4-2|.
TGTGCCAGCAGCCAACTCCCCACCGGGGGACCAGAGACCCAGTACTTC
CASSQLPTGGPETQYF
>.|TRBJ1-6|TRBV29-1|.
TGCACCCTACCCCGGGGTAATTCACCCCTCCACTTT
CTLPRGNSPLHF
>few|TRBJ2-3|TRBV30|TRBD2
TGTGCCTGGAGAACGGCTAGCGGACTGAGAAATACGCAGTATTTT
CAWRTASGLRNTQYF
>few|TRBJ1-5|TRBV28|.
TGTGCCAGCAGTATAGCAGGGTCCGCAAATCAGCCCCAGCATTTT
CASSIAGSANQPQHF
>.|TRBJ2-3|TRBV9|.
TGTGCCAGCAGCGTAGACGGCACAGATACGCAGTATTTT
CASSVDGTDTQYF
>few|TRBJ1-5|TRBV14|.
TGTGCCAGCAGCCAAGGGGTTCAGCCCCAGCATTTT
CASSQGVQPQHF
>.|TRBJ2-6|TRBV7-8|.
TGTGCCAGCAGCTTAGTCAACAGGGCTGGGGCCAACGTCCTGACTTTC
CASSLVNRAGANVLTF
>.|TRBJ1-1|TRBV19|TRBD1
TGTGCCAGTAGTACGGGGACAGGGGCGTACACTGAAGCTTTCTTT
CASSTGTGAYTEAFF
>.|TRBJ2-2|TRBV19|TRBD2
TGTGCCAGTAGTACACCCCCCGGGAGGTACACCGGGGAGCTGTTTTTT
CASSTPPGRYTGELFF
>.|TRBJ2-1|TRBV29-1|.
TGCAACGTTTCCCATGGGGAGCGGTACAATGAGCAGTTCTTC
CNVSHGERYNEQFF
>.|TRBJ2-6|TRBV4-1|.
TGCGCCAGCAGCCAAGTGGCCAGGGTACGGGGGGCCAACGTCCTGACTTTC
CASSQVARVRGANVLTF
>.|TRBJ2-5|TRBV5-6|.
TGTGCCAGCAGCGTTAGCGAGACCCAGTACTTC
CASSVSETQYF
>.|TRBJ1-2|TRBV30|TRBD1
TGTGCCTGGAGTGTCCACAGGGGGTCCCCCTATGGCTACACCTTC
CAWSVHRGSPYGYTF
>.|TRBJ1-1|TRBV9|.
TGTGCCAGCAGCGTAGAGGCCGACAGTTACACTGAAGCTTTCTTT
CASSVEADSYTEAFF
>.|TRBJ1-1|TRBV30|.
TGTGCCTGGAGTCGTCAGGGGAACACTGAAGCTTTCTTT
CAWSRQGNTEAFF
>.|TRBJ2-7|TRBV6-1|TRBD1
TGTGCCAGCAAGCCAGCCGGGACAGGGATCTACGAGCAGTACTTC
CASKPAGTGIYEQYF
>.|TRBJ2-2|TRBV18|.
TGTGCCAGCTCACCATCGACCAACACCGGGGAGCTGTTTTTT
CASSPSTNTGELFF
>once|TRBJ1-1|TRBV5-6|.
TGTGCCAGCAGCTTAAACACTGAAGCTTTCTTT
CASSLNTEAFF
>.|TRBJ2-1|TRBV7-9|.
TGTGCCAGCAGCTTAGCGAACCTGGGCAATGAGCAGTTCTTC
CASSLANLGNEQFF